This is a list of T cell receptor beta chains from one sample in a study of blood T cells in healthy people across ages. MiXCR was run by TCRdb on the 5' RACE reads, yielding one entry per CDR3 protein. In the table there are hundreds of thousands of distinct CDR3 sequences, more than 25% of which are singletons. These data are also associated with another study on T cells of mothers and their children.

Sequenced: blood. The origin of the receptors is a boy aged 5-17 years in good health. CDR3s include the opening cysteine and the closing phenylalanine or tryptophan. The D gene is left open where the match is weak. Some rows have no size entry. The others give once, few or many, or a class for an expanded clone.

j_gene: TRBJ1-5; v_gene: TRBV12-3/TRBV12-4; d_gene: NA; abundance: NA; CDR3aa: CASSSRKGSNQPQHF; CDR3nt: TGTGCCAGCAGTTCCCGGAAGGGGAGCAATCAGCCCCAGCATTTT
j_gene: TRBJ2-5; v_gene: TRBV5-1; d_gene: NA; abundance: few; CDR3aa: CASSLLLKETQYF; CDR3nt: TGCGCCAGCAGCCTATTACTTAAAGAGACCCAGTACTTC
j_gene: TRBJ2-3; v_gene: TRBV20-1; d_gene: NA; abundance: few; CDR3aa: CSARDGFGGKDTQYF; CDR3nt: TGCAGTGCTAGAGATGGGTTTGGGGGGAAAGATACGCAGTATTTT
j_gene: TRBJ2-7; v_gene: TRBV20-1; d_gene: NA; abundance: NA; CDR3aa: CSARGRGDSREQYF; CDR3nt: TGCAGTGCTAGGGGTCGCGGGGATTCGCGCGAGCAGTACTTC
j_gene: TRBJ2-7; v_gene: TRBV27; d_gene: NA; abundance: NA; CDR3aa: CASSLRDGVSEQYF; CDR3nt: TGTGCCAGCAGTTTAAGGGACGGGGTCAGCGAGCAGTACTTC
j_gene: TRBJ1-2; v_gene: TRBV4-1; d_gene: TRBD1; abundance: few; CDR3aa: CASSQGAQGYGYTF; CDR3nt: TGCGCCAGTTCACAGGGGGCGCAGGGCTATGGCTACACCTTC
j_gene: TRBJ2-7; v_gene: TRBV30; d_gene: NA; abundance: few; CDR3aa: CAWKQSYEQYF; CDR3nt: TGTGCCTGGAAACAGTCCTACGAGCAGTACTTC
j_gene: TRBJ2-4; v_gene: TRBV20-1; d_gene: NA; abundance: NA; CDR3aa: CSATWRGDIAKNIQYF; CDR3nt: TGCAGTGCGACGTGGCGCGGGGACATAGCCAAAAACATTCAGTACTTC
j_gene: TRBJ1-2; v_gene: TRBV7-3; d_gene: NA; abundance: NA; CDR3aa: CASSLVGSGYGYTF; CDR3nt: TGTGCCAGCAGCTTAGTAGGGAGTGGCTATGGCTACACCTTC
j_gene: TRBJ2-5; v_gene: TRBV2; d_gene: TRBD1; abundance: NA; CDR3aa: CASSKDRQQETQYF; CDR3nt: TGTGCCAGCAGTAAGGACAGGCAACAAGAGACCCAGTACTTC
j_gene: TRBJ2-1; v_gene: TRBV5-1; d_gene: TRBD1; abundance: NA; CDR3aa: CASSLRTGDNEQFF; CDR3nt: TGCGCCAGCAGCTTGCGGACAGGGGACAATGAGCAGTTCTTC
j_gene: TRBJ2-1; v_gene: TRBV7-9; d_gene: TRBD2; abundance: NA; CDR3aa: CASSSLLAGGPYEQFF; CDR3nt: TGTGCCAGCAGCTCACTTCTAGCGGGGGGGCCCTATGAGCAGTTCTTC
j_gene: TRBJ2-3; v_gene: TRBV10-3; d_gene: NA; abundance: NA; CDR3aa: CAISKDRVTDTQYF; CDR3nt: TGTGCCATCAGTAAGGACAGAGTAACAGATACGCAGTATTTT
j_gene: TRBJ1-2; v_gene: TRBV20-1; d_gene: TRBD1; abundance: once; CDR3aa: CSVLSGQGYGYTF; CDR3nt: TGCAGTGTTCTTTCGGGACAGGGCTATGGCTACACCTTC
j_gene: TRBJ2-7; v_gene: TRBV20-1; d_gene: NA; abundance: NA; CDR3aa: CSALPPELYEQYF; CDR3nt: TGCAGTGCTTTGCCGCCCGAGCTCTACGAGCAGTACTTC
j_gene: TRBJ2-7; v_gene: TRBV27; d_gene: TRBD2; abundance: NA; CDR3aa: CASSPLPGGSSYEQYF; CDR3nt: TGTGCCAGCAGTCCCCTCCCGGGGGGTTCCTCCTACGAGCAGTACTTC
j_gene: TRBJ2-7; v_gene: TRBV6-5; d_gene: TRBD1; abundance: NA; CDR3aa: CASSYSSAGGSYEQYF; CDR3nt: TGTGCCAGCAGTTACTCCAGCGCAGGGGGCTCCTACGAGCAGTACTTC
j_gene: TRBJ2-7; v_gene: TRBV11-1; d_gene: NA; abundance: NA; CDR3aa: CASSGMVDSYEQYF; CDR3nt: TGTGCCAGCAGCGGGATGGTGGATTCCTACGAGCAGTACTTC
j_gene: TRBJ1-2; v_gene: TRBV10-3; d_gene: TRBD1; abundance: NA; CDR3aa: CAISDSGTENYGYTF; CDR3nt: TGTGCCATCAGTGACTCCGGGACAGAGAACTATGGCTACACCTTC
j_gene: TRBJ2-1; v_gene: TRBV7-6; d_gene: NA; abundance: once; CDR3aa: CASSSNPGGQFF; CDR3nt: TGTGCCAGCAGCTCCAATCCCGGTGGGCAGTTCTTC
j_gene: TRBJ1-1; v_gene: TRBV7-3; d_gene: NA; abundance: few; CDR3aa: CASSPGGRANTEAFF; CDR3nt: TGTGCCAGCAGCCCTGGCGGCAGGGCGAACACTGAAGCTTTCTTT
j_gene: TRBJ2-7; v_gene: TRBV4-1; d_gene: NA; abundance: few; CDR3aa: CASSQVNPGRHEQYF; CDR3nt: TGCGCCAGCAGCCAAGTTAACCCAGGGCGGCACGAGCAGTACTTC
j_gene: TRBJ2-2; v_gene: TRBV6-6; d_gene: NA; abundance: NA; CDR3aa: CASKYREGGELFF; CDR3nt: TGTGCCAGCAAATACAGGGAAGGCGGGGAGCTGTTTTTT
j_gene: TRBJ1-1; v_gene: TRBV12-3/TRBV12-4; d_gene: TRBD1; abundance: NA; CDR3aa: CALQGARNTEAFF; CDR3nt: TGTGCCCTACAGGGGGCCAGGAACACTGAAGCTTTCTTT
j_gene: TRBJ2-1; v_gene: TRBV20-1; d_gene: TRBD2; abundance: few; CDR3aa: CSALTRGGLSYNEQFF; CDR3nt: TGCAGTGCCCTCACCCGGGGGGGCCTCTCCTACAATGAGCAGTTCTTC
j_gene: TRBJ2-4; v_gene: TRBV6-2/TRBV6-3; d_gene: NA; abundance: NA; CDR3aa: CASSYRRELKNIQYF; CDR3nt: TGTGCCAGCAGTTACAGACGGGAACTCAAAAACATTCAGTACTTC
j_gene: TRBJ1-1; v_gene: TRBV5-1; d_gene: TRBD1; abundance: few; CDR3aa: CASSPWTGRLGSTEAFF; CDR3nt: TGCGCCAGCAGCCCCTGGACAGGCCGGCTAGGGAGCACTGAAGCTTTCTTT
j_gene: TRBJ1-5; v_gene: TRBV6-1; d_gene: NA; abundance: NA; CDR3aa: CASRGNQPQHF; CDR3nt: TGTGCGAGTAGGGGCAATCAGCCCCAGCATTTT
j_gene: TRBJ1-4; v_gene: TRBV4-2; d_gene: NA; abundance: NA; CDR3aa: CASSQDQGGVNEKLFF; CDR3nt: TGTGCCAGCAGCCAAGATCAAGGGGGAGTTAATGAAAAACTGTTTTTT